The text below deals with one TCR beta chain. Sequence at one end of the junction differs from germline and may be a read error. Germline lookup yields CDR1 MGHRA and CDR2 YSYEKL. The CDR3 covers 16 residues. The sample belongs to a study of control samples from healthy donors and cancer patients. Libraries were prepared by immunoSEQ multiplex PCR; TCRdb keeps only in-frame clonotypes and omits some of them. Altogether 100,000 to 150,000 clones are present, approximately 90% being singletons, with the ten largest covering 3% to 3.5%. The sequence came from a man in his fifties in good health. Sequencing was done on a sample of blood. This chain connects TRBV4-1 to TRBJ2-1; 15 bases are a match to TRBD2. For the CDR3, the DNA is TGCGCCAGCAGCCAGGGACTAGCGGGGGGCGGCGATGAGCGGTTCTTC. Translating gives CASSQGLAGGGDERFF.